A single sample gave rise to the 20 T cell receptor beta chains below, sequenced in a study of blood T cells in healthy people across ages. A sample-barcoded 5' primer and a J-beta primer mix were used in a second PCR of about 6 to 11 cycles. TCRdb fed the 5' RACE reads into MiXCR, producing one record per CDR3 protein. The sample lists approximately 600,000 distinct CDR3 sequences; roughly 50% were seen once. The specimen was blood. The origin of the receptors is a man between 60 and 75 years old in good health.

The V call is TRBV5-1, the J call TRBJ2-3; no reliable D call. The germline CDR1 and CDR2 sequences are SGHRS and YFSETQ. The CDR3 extends over 14 amino acids. V lost 4 bases to trimming and J lost 0 bases, with 9 bases between them. DNA of the CDR3: TGCGCCAGCAGCCCGGAAGGAAGCACAGATACGCAGTATTTT. This encodes CASSPEGSTDTQYF.

This clonotype has just a few counts. The genes are TRBV4-1 and TRBJ2-3, with 10 bases fitting TRBD2. Germline loops: CDR1 MGHRA, CDR2 YSYEKL. The CDR3 totals 20 residues. Losses at the gene ends were 0 bases for V and 3 bases for J; bases not matched to a gene: 15. The chain's CDR3 is CASSQEPPSGGVSWTDTQYF. CDR3 coding DNA: TGCGCCAGCAGCCAAGAGCCACCTAGCGGGGGCGTGAGTTGGACAGATACGCAGTATTTT.

This chain links TRBV12-3 or TRBV12-4 with TRBJ2-3, with 7 bases identical to TRBD2. The V segment lost 1 base and the J segment 11 bases; nucleotides outside the gene matches: 6. The CDR3 contains 13 residues. As DNA, the CDR3 is TGTGCCAGCAGTTTAGGGGACTACAGGAGGCAGTATTTT. This codes for CASSLGDYRRQYF.

The V and J genes are TRBV5-1 and TRBJ2-5; the match to TRBD1 covers 8 bases. Germline V gene lookup returns CDR1 SGHRS and CDR2 YFSETQ. The ends lost 4 bases at V and 1 base at J; junction bases unmatched: 12. The CDR3 sequence is 17 residues long. The CDR3 bases are TGCGCCAGCAGCCCCGGACAGGGCCAACCCTCCCAAGAGACCCAGTACTTC. It encodes CASSPGQGQPSQETQYF. Filled out from reference TRBV5-1 and TRBJ2-5, the complete variable domain reads KAGVTQTPRYLIKTRGQQVTLSCSPISGHRSVSWYQQTPGQGLQFLFEYFSETQRNKGNFPGRFSGRQFSNSRSEMNVSTLELGDSALYLCASSPGQGQPSQETQYFGPGTRLLVL.

The chain carries TRBV28 and TRBJ1-4; 7 bases agree with TRBD1. The CDR3 covers 14 residues. CDR1 and CDR2 from the germline V gene are MDHEN and SYDVKM. V was pared by 7 bases and J by 6 bases, with 8 bases of the junction left unmatched. CDR3 bases: TGTGCCAGCACCGCGAACAGGGGAGATGAAAAACTGTTTTTT. Translation: CASTANRGDEKLFF. Supplemented by reference TRBV28 and TRBJ1-4, the full variable domain reads DVKVTQSSRYLVKRTGEKVFLECVQDMDHENMFWYRQDPGLGLRLIYFSYDVKMKEKGDIPEGYSVSREKKERFSLILESASTNQTSMYLCASTANRGDEKLFFGSGTQLSVL.

This chain joins TRBV6-1 and TRBJ2-7; D possibly uses TRBD1 or TRBD2 (6 bases each). Germline V gene sequence: CDR1 MNHNS, CDR2 SASEGT. The CDR3 spans 13 residues. V gave up 3 bases and J gave up 5 bases, with 11 bases separating them. CDR3 residues: CASSERDTHEQYF. CDR3 nucleotide sequence: TGTGCCAGCAGTGAGCGGGACACCCACGAGCAGTACTTC.

In its sample, this clonotype was seen once. The V and J genes are TRBV28 and TRBJ1-4; the match to TRBD1 covers 8 bases. Germline V lookup: CDR1 MDHEN, CDR2 SYDVKM. J was trimmed by 6 bases and V by 9 bases; bases with no gene match: 6. The CDR3 is 13 residues long. The chain's CDR3 is CASRQGSDEKLFF. The CDR3 DNA follows: TGTGCCAGTAGACAGGGGTCGGATGAAAAACTGTTTTTT.

This clonotype was seen only once. The V call is TRBV9, the J call TRBJ1-6; the D gene is possibly TRBD1 (5 bases). The CDR3 totals 15 residues. Germline CDR1 and CDR2: SGDLS and YYNGEE. V was clipped by 3 bases and J by 9 bases, with 16 bases between them. The DNA for the CDR3 is TGTGCCAGCAGCGCCGACAGCGACGGGGCTTCACCCCTCCACTTT. It specifies CASSADSDGASPLHF.

The chain recombines TRBV10-3 with TRBJ1-1; TRBD1 is a possible D gene (5 bases). The V end was cut by 1 base, the J end by 3 bases, with 12 bases between. The CDR3 has 15 residues. From germline, CDR1 is ENHRY and CDR2 SYGVKD. The CDR3 reads CAISELNRGDTEAFF. CDR3 nucleotide sequence: TGTGCCATCAGTGAGTTAAACCGAGGGGACACTGAAGCTTTCTTT.

This clonotype is a singleton in its sample. One end of the junction fails to match germline, which may point to a read error. The gene calls are TRBV12-3 or TRBV12-4 and TRBJ2-3, with D perhaps TRBD1 or TRBD2 (5 bases each). The CDR3 runs to 13 residues. The CDR3 sequence: CASNRWRGDTEYF. In DNA form, the CDR3 reads TGTGCCAGCAACCGGTGGCGAGGGGATACGGAGTATTTT.

V is TRBV2 and J is TRBJ1-1; weak D call: TRBD1 (5 bases). From germline, CDR1 is SNHLY and CDR2 FYNNEI. This CDR3 contains 14 residues. The V gene lost 1 base and the J gene lost 5 bases, with 11 bases spanning the gap. This chain's CDR3 is CASSEVGGRTEAFF. The DNA of the CDR3 is TGTGCCAGCAGTGAAGTGGGGGGTAGGACTGAAGCTTTCTTT.

The J gene is TRBJ2-3, the V gene TRBV20-1; 9 bases fit TRBD2. J gave up 5 bases and V 3 bases, and 6 bases lay outside the gene matches. The CDR3 covers 14 residues. Germline-derived CDR1 and CDR2 are DFQATT and SNEGSKA (reference sequence). The CDR3 is CSASASGIVDTQYF. The CDR3 nucleotides are TGCAGTGCTAGTGCTAGCGGGATTGTAGATACGCAGTATTTT.

Details on this clonotype: A much larger clone differs from this one at a single base, so this may be a read error. This chain joins TRBV5-6 and TRBJ2-1; 13 positions match TRBD2. This CDR3 spans 16 amino acids. Germline V gives CDR1 SGHDT, CDR2 YYEEEE. The CDR3 bases are TGTGCCAGCACCACCGGACTAGCGGGGGTTCACAATGGGCAGTTCTTC. Amino acid sequence: CASTTGLAGVHNGQFF.

This clonotype was seen a handful of times. This sequence joins TRBV20-1 and TRBJ1-4; a possible D gene is TRBD1 (5 bases). V was trimmed by 0 bases and J by 0 bases, leaving 11 bases between them. The CDR3 length is 16 residues. CDR1 is DFQATT, CDR2 SNEGSKA, per germline (reference sequence). CDR3 DNA: TGCAGTGCTAGAGATGAACAGGATACAACTAATGAAAAACTGTTTTTT. This sequence encodes CSARDEQDTTNEKLFF.

The chain recombines TRBV4-2 with TRBJ2-4; TRBD2 matches at 10 bases. The CDR3 is 20 amino acids. V trimming: 3 bases; J trimming: 1 base; junction bases outside the gene matches: 15. Germline V gives CDR1 LGHNA, CDR2 YNFKEQ. The CDR3: CASSHELAAGGPLAKNIQYF. CDR3 DNA sequence: TGTGCCAGCAGCCACGAACTAGCAGCGGGGGGGCCGTTGGCCAAAAACATTCAGTACTTC.

V usage is TRBV3-1 and J usage is TRBJ2-7; no clear D. This CDR3 has 15 amino acids. CDR1 and CDR2 (germline): LGHDT, YNNKEL (reference sequence). The V gene lost 4 bases and the J gene lost 7 bases, with 20 bases spanning the gap. CDR3 protein: CASSPVKGSYNEQYF. CDR3 coding DNA: TGTGCCAGCAGCCCCGTAAAGGGCTCCTACAATGAGCAGTACTTC.

The V gene is TRBV29-1, the J gene TRBJ2-4, with 11 bases matching TRBD2. The DNA end lines up better with TRBJ2-5; the J call may be wrong. The CDR3 runs 14 residues. Germline lookup yields CDR1 SQVTM and CDR2 ANQGSEA. The CDR3 DNA reads TGCAGCGTTGCGGCATCTAGCGGGGGGGAGACCCAGTACTTC. Amino acid sequence: CSVAASSGGETQYF.

This chain uses TRBV18 with TRBJ2-7; perhaps TRBD2 as D (5 bases). The V end lost 1 base, the J end lost 2 bases, and 9 bases lay between the germline ends. Germline-derived CDR1 and CDR2 are KGHSH and LQKENI. The CDR3 covers 14 residues. CDR3 sequence: CASSPRPEAYEQYF. CDR3 sequence (DNA): TGTGCCAGCTCACCACGTCCGGAGGCCTACGAGCAGTACTTC. Together with reference TRBV18 and TRBJ2-7, the CDR3 gives the full variable domain: NAGVMQNPRHLVRRRGQEARLRCSPMKGHSHVYWYRQLPEEGLKFMVYLQKENIIDESGMPKERFSAEFPKEGPSILRIQQVVRGDSAAYFCASSPRPEAYEQYFGPGTRLTVT.

This clonotype was observed many times. This chain joins TRBV27 and TRBJ2-3; D is undetermined. The CDR3 loop spans 11 amino acids. Germline CDR1 and CDR2: MNHEY and SMNVEV (reference sequence). Trimming left V 6 bases short and J 2 bases short, with 3 bases between. CDR3 bases: TGTGCCAGCAGCTCCACAGATACGCAGTATTTT. Residues: CASSSTDTQYF.

The V gene is TRBV3-1, the J gene TRBJ1-2; no definite D call. Germline CDR1 is LGHDT and CDR2 is YNNKEL (reference sequence). Trimming pared 3 bases from V and 9 bases from J, leaving 17 bases between. This CDR3 spans 14 amino acids. The CDR3: CASSQGGSFYRYTF. CDR3 DNA sequence: TGTGCCAGCAGCCAGGGCGGTTCCTTTTATCGCTACACCTTC.